The present entry profiles one TCR beta chain with its context. Clones were read by immunoSEQ multiplex PCR, and TCRdb kept only the in-frame ones, dropping some. Of 250,000 to 350,000 clones listed, 88% are singletons. The data stem from a study of blood T cell repertoires in COVID-19. Study background: Symptom resolution, clearance, or two negative PCRs marked the recovered donors of Cohort 3. PBMCs, B-cell-depleted T cells, or T cells provided the cDNA or gDNA that made up the material. The study drew acute and convalescent COVID-19 samples from the United States, Italy and Spain.

Germline CDR1 is SGHRS and CDR2 is YFSETQ. The V end was cut by 4 bases, the J end by 3 bases, with 10 bases between. This CDR3 contains 13 residues. J is TRBJ1-1 and V is TRBV5-1; TRBD1 might be the D (5 bases). What was sequenced was PBMCs or T cells enriched from blood (not recorded which). The sequence derives from an older woman in a cohort exposed to, infected with or recovered from COVID-19 (not recorded which). This CDR3 is CASSPTGDTEAFF. The DNA of the CDR3 is TGCGCCAGCAGCCCCACGGGGGACACTGAAGCTTTCTTT.